Below, 23 T cell receptor beta chains from the same sample are listed, as sequenced in a study of T cells in Graves' hyperthyroidism and ophthalmopathy. Researchers took RNA transcripts and amplified the TCR beta CDR3 regions from them. Initially, a first-round RT-PCR of the TCR CDR3 employed the HTBI primer set. TCRdb re-analysed the multiplex PCR reads in MiXCR, keeping a single row per CDR3 protein. The sample includes about 610,000 distinct CDR3 sequences, just over 45% of them seen just once. The sequenced material came from peripheral blood or thyroid tissue (not recorded which). The receptors originated from a woman younger than 30 with Graves' hyperthyroidism.

The gene calls are TRBV7-3 and TRBJ1-1; D not certain. Trimming took 5 bases from V and 0 from J, leaving 10 bases between them. Germline V gene data show CDR1 as SGHTA and CDR2 as FQGTGA. This CDR3 has 14 amino acids. The DNA for the CDR3 is TGTGCCAGCAGCGTTACAGTCATGAACACTGAAGCTTTCTTT. As protein: CASSVTVMNTEAFF. Full variable domain (rest looked up from reference TRBV7-3 and TRBJ1-1): GAGVSQTPSNKVTEKGKYVELRCDPISGHTALYWYRQSLGQGPEFLIYFQGTGAADDSGLPNDRFFAVRPEGSVSTLKIQRTERGDSAVYLCASSVTVMNTEAFFGQGTRLTVV.

The chain joins TRBV24-1 to TRBJ2-5; no definite D call. Germline V gene sequence: CDR1 KGHDR, CDR2 SFDVKD. The ends were cut back, 6 bases at V and 11 bases at J, with 18 bases in the middle. The CDR3 extends over 13 amino acids. The CDR3 is CATSQALGGEQYF. The CDR3 region has the DNA TGTGCCACCAGTCAAGCCTTAGGTGGAGAGCAGTACTTC.

This clonotype has at least ten counts. The chain combines TRBV14 with TRBJ1-2, with no clear D. The V gene's germline CDR1 is SGHDN and CDR2 FVKESK. The CDR3 length is 13 residues. Trimming removed 2 bases from V and 6 bases from J, with 10 bases in between. The CDR3 loop reads CASSQIPADGYTF. The CDR3 DNA reads TGTGCCAGCAGCCAAATCCCGGCGGATGGCTACACCTTC.

This clonotype was observed many times. J is TRBJ1-1 and V is TRBV20-1; D unresolved. CDR1 DFQATT and CDR2 SNEGSKA come from the germline V gene (reference sequence). V dropped 0 bases and J dropped 0 bases, with 14 bases sitting between them. The CDR3 sequence is 16 residues long. The CDR3 DNA is TGCAGTGCTAGAGATCTTACTTCGGTATTGAACACTGAAGCTTTCTTT. It yields the protein CSARDLTSVLNTEAFF.

At least ten counts were recorded for this clonotype. CDR3 sequence (DNA): TGTGCCAGCAGCTTGGTGGGCAGGGATGGCTATGGCTACACCTTC. It yields the protein CASSLVGRDGYGYTF. This chain links TRBV5-5 with TRBJ1-2, with D possibly being TRBD1 (5 bases). The germline V and J ends were trimmed by 0 bases and 4 bases, with 13 bases remaining between them. The CDR3 loop spans 15 amino acids. CDR1 and CDR2 from the germline V gene are SGHKS and YYEKEE (reference sequence).

The rearrangement joins TRBV20-1 to TRBJ2-3; possible D gene TRBD2, 5 bases. V was clipped by 6 bases and J by 11 bases, with 18 bases between them. CDR3 length: 12 amino acids. From germline, CDR1 is DFQATT and CDR2 SNEGSKA (reference sequence). The CDR3: CSATPQEEEQYF. The CDR3 DNA follows: TGCAGTGCGACGCCTCAGGAGGAAGAGCAGTATTTT.

A remark on this clonotype: A read error may explain this, as a much larger clone is one base away. V usage is TRBV14 and J usage is TRBJ1-4; D might be TRBD1 (6 bases). V lost 0 bases to trimming and J lost 8 bases, with 10 bases between them. The length of the CDR3 is 14 residues. Germline-derived CDR1 and CDR2 are SGHDN and FVKESK. The chain's CDR3 is CASSQEGAGEKLFF. The CDR3 nucleotides are TGTGCCAGCAGCCAAGAGGGGGCCGGGGAAAAACTGTTTTTT.

J is TRBJ2-3 and V is TRBV20-1; TRBD2 is a possible D gene (5 bases). Germline V gives CDR1 DFQATT, CDR2 SNEGSKA (reference sequence). There are 16 residues in the CDR3. V was cut by 5 bases and J by 1 base, with 19 bases left in between. The CDR3 sequence: CSAGPLGAEGTDTQYF. The CDR3 DNA reads TGCAGTGCTGGCCCCCTGGGAGCGGAGGGCACAGATACGCAGTATTTT.

In this sample, this clonotype turned up many times. The chain uses TRBV10-3 and TRBJ1-3, with D possibly matching TRBD1 (6 bases). Trimming pared 4 bases from V and 0 bases from J, leaving 16 bases between. The germline V gene has CDR1 ENHRY and CDR2 SYGVKD. This CDR3 region has 17 residues. The chain's CDR3 is CAISVTWTESSGNTIYF. The CDR3 DNA is TGTGCCATCAGTGTTACCTGGACAGAGAGCTCTGGAAACACCATATATTTT.

The rearrangement links TRBV29-1 to TRBJ2-5; D perhaps matches TRBD2 (5 bases). There are 13 residues in the CDR3. CDR1 is SQVTM and CDR2 is ANQGSEA in the germline V gene. The V end lost 4 bases, the J end lost 4 bases, and 13 bases lay between the germline ends. In DNA, the CDR3 is TGCAGCGTTGCCAGCGGACCGCTAGAGACCCAGTACTTC. Its translation is CSVASGPLETQYF.

The chain combines TRBV7-2 with TRBJ2-7, with D tentatively TRBD1 (6 bases). Germline values: CDR1 SGHTA, CDR2 FQGNSA. The CDR3 runs 14 residues. Trimming cost V 5 bases and J 5 bases, with 16 bases left between them. CDR3 bases: TGTGCCAGCAGCGTATCACAGGGTCTCCACGAGCAGTACTTC. The encoded protein is CASSVSQGLHEQYF.

In its sample, this clonotype was seen many times. The chain uses TRBV12-3 or TRBV12-4 and TRBJ1-5, with D unresolved. The CDR3 spans 14 residues. V lost 7 bases and J lost 4, with 14 bases in between. DNA of the CDR3: TGTGCCAGCACCTCTACTATTTCGAATCAGCCCCAGCATTTT. Protein sequence: CASTSTISNQPQHF.

This clonotype is medium-sized by share. The chain employs TRBV10-2 and TRBJ1-2; D call uncertain. Looked up from germline, CDR1 is WSHSY and CDR2 is SAAADI. V lost 7 bases, J lost 4 bases, and 13 bases lay in between. CDR3 size: 13 residues. CDR3 loop: CASTDDRRYGYTF. The CDR3 DNA sequence: TGCGCCAGCACTGACGACCGACGCTATGGCTACACCTTC.

At least ten counts were recorded for this clonotype. V usage is TRBV2 and J usage is TRBJ2-5, with 7 bases lining up with TRBD2. With V trimmed by 6 bases and J by 5 bases, 12 bases remained unmatched. The germline CDR1 and CDR2 sequences are SNHLY and FYNNEI. This CDR3 is 15 amino acids long. The CDR3 loop is CASRPRDYNRETQYF. CDR3 DNA: TGTGCCAGCAGGCCCCGGGACTACAACCGGGAGACCCAGTACTTC. The full variable domain, completed using reference TRBV2 and TRBJ2-5, is EPEVTQTPSHQVTQMGQEVILRCVPISNHLYFYWYRQILGQKVEFLVSFYNNEISEKSEIFDDQFSVERPDGSNFTLKIRSTKLEDSAMYFCASRPRDYNRETQYFGPGTRLLVL.

This clonotype was picked up one time. The chain joins TRBV29-1 to TRBJ1-2; the D gene is possibly TRBD1 (5 bases). The CDR3 contains 13 residues. Germline CDR1 is SQVTM and CDR2 is ANQGSEA. The V end lost 8 bases, the J end lost 3 bases, and 16 bases lay between the germline ends. CDR3 residues: CSLFVGGDYGYTF. CDR3 DNA: TGCAGCCTGTTCGTTGGGGGGGACTATGGCTACACCTTC. The full variable domain, with the rest looked up from reference TRBV29-1 and TRBJ1-2, is SAVISQKPSRDICQRGTSLTIQCQVDSQVTMMFWYRQQPGQSLTLIATANQGSEATYESGFVIDKFPISRPNLTFSTLTVSNMSPEDSSIYLCSLFVGGDYGYTFGSGTRLTVV.

The chain couples TRBV2 to TRBJ1-4; perhaps TRBD1 as D (5 bases). The V end was cut by 2 bases, the J end by 4 bases, with 8 bases between. This CDR3 has 14 amino acids. Per germline, CDR1 SNHLY and CDR2 FYNNEI. The CDR3 protein is CASSETGDNEKLFF. CDR3 nucleotide sequence: TGTGCCAGCAGTGAAACGGGGGATAATGAAAAACTGTTTTTT.

The gene calls are TRBV20-1 and TRBJ1-6; D may be TRBD1 (6 bases). This CDR3 contains 15 residues. CDR1 and CDR2 from the germline V gene are DFQATT and SNEGSKA (reference sequence). V was clipped by 0 bases and J by 8 bases, with 14 bases between them. The CDR3 protein is CSAREGGRQDSPLHF. The CDR3 DNA is TGCAGTGCTAGAGAAGGGGGAAGACAGGATTCACCCCTCCACTTT.

The V call is TRBV6-5, the J call TRBJ2-5; 9 bases are a match to TRBD2. Unmatched junction bases numbered 11, after V lost 7 bases and J lost 5 bases. The CDR3 has 15 residues. In germline, CDR1 is MNHEY, CDR2 SVGAGI. The chain's CDR3 is CASIRDSGSVETQYF. The CDR3 DNA is TGTGCCAGCATCCGGGATAGCGGGAGTGTCGAGACCCAGTACTTC.

On this clonotype: This may be a read error: a much more frequent sequence differs by one nucleotide. The chain carries TRBV11-1 and TRBJ2-7, with 9 bases matching TRBD1. Germline V gene lookup returns CDR1 SGHAT and CDR2 FQDESV (reference sequence). This CDR3 spans 12 amino acids. The CDR3 is CVSGTGWYEQYF. The CDR3 nucleotides are TGTGTCAGCGGGACAGGGTGGTACGAGCAGTACTTC.

Only a few counts were recorded for this clonotype. The CDR3 here is CSASRRTGDTEAFF. CDR3 sequence (DNA): TGCAGTGCTAGTCGTCGGACAGGGGACACTGAAGCTTTCTTT. The genes are TRBV20-1 and TRBJ1-1, with 9 bases lining up with TRBD1. The CDR3 loop spans 14 amino acids. Germline V gene lookup returns CDR1 DFQATT and CDR2 SNEGSKA (reference sequence). Losses at the gene ends were 3 bases for V and 3 bases for J; bases not matched to a gene: 5.

Regarding this clonotype: This may come from a read error, since a much larger clone is one base off. The rearrangement joins TRBV7-9 to TRBJ1-1; 7 bases are shared with TRBD1. Germline assignment: CDR1 SEHNR and CDR2 FQNEAQ (reference sequence). The CDR3 has 12 residues. In DNA form, the CDR3 reads TGTGCCTGCAGCCTAGAACAGGGGACGGCTTTCTTT. This encodes CACSLEQGTAFF.

This clonotype was observed many times. The chain uses TRBV13 and TRBJ1-5, with 11 bases identical to TRBD1. Germline values: CDR1 PRHDT, CDR2 FYEKMQ (reference sequence). CDR3 length equals 16 residues. V lost 4 bases, J lost 7 bases, and 9 bases stayed unmatched. CDR3 DNA: TGTGCCAGCAGCTCAACCGGGACAGGGGGAAGCCAGCCCCAGCATTTT. Protein product: CASSSTGTGGSQPQHF.

This clonotype was observed at least ten times. V gene TRBV19 combines with J gene TRBJ1-6, with TRBD1 matching over 8 bases. Germline trimming cut 5 bases from V and 7 bases from J; bases unmatched to any gene: 7. The germline gives CDR1 LNHDA, CDR2 SQIVND (reference sequence). The CDR3 spans 15 residues. The CDR3: CASSAQGAWNSPLHF. CDR3 nucleotide sequence: TGTGCCAGTAGTGCCCAGGGGGCCTGGAATTCACCCCTCCACTTT.